This T cell receptor (beta chain) is drawn from a study of tumor-infiltrating lymphocytes in primary liver carcinoma. General study findings and limits: For tumor-adjacent and tumor-blood pairs, overlap was less than that seen for tumor region pairs.

A few counts support this clonotype. Antigen: not known. The source of the blood RNA was unsorted whole blood, and germline DNA was extracted as well. Investigators obtained approximately 3.9 milliliters of peripheral blood ahead of surgery. Germline lookup yields CDR1 MNHEY and CDR2 SVGAGI. The CDR3 spans 14 residues. V was pared by 2 bases and J by 8 bases, with 15 bases between. Constant-region priming of 500 ng total RNA yielded TCR beta cDNA. Generation of the TCR beta libraries relied on three nested multiplex PCR rounds using slightly modified ARM-PCR. The study ran its first two PCR rounds for about 11 cycles each, using TRBV1-TRBV30 forward primers and a C-beta reverse primer. TCRdb fed the multiplex PCR reads into MiXCR, producing one record per CDR3 protein. The sample shows fewer than 350,000 distinct CDR3 sequences, more than 55% of them seen only once.

The rearrangement joins TRBV6-5 to TRBJ1-1; TRBD1 is a possible D gene (6 bases). Material for sequencing was peripheral blood. This clonotype originated in a man aged 35 to 55 with primary liver carcinoma and hepatitis B virus infection. CDR3 protein: CASSYNGGAVEAFF. In DNA, the CDR3 is TGTGCCAGCAGTTACAACGGGGGGGCGGTCGAAGCTTTCTTT.